The sequence of this TCR beta chain was determined in a study of cytomegalovirus exposure and HLA in healthy donors. General observations from the study: The only immune exposure information that was available was CMV serostatus. In vitro, three CMV-associated chains proved specific for CMV antigens. An analysis that was carried out later associated some 17,000 TCR beta sequences with HLA alleles at 0.05 false discovery rate. Within an earlier analysis, most TCR beta V segments proved productive either about 87% or about 30% of the time.

This PCR relied on a set of 60 Vbeta primers and 13 Jbeta primers. The method was immunoSEQ multiplex PCR; TCRdb's version includes in-frame clones alone and lacks a portion of them. The sample records approximately 90,000 clones, 77% being singletons. Germline V lookup: CDR1 KGHSH, CDR2 LQKENI. The ends were cut back, 0 bases at V and 2 bases at J, with 7 bases in the middle. The CDR3 covers 14 residues. This clone came up a few times. Its antigen is unidentified. This chain joins TRBV18 and TRBJ1-1; D not certain. The sequence was collected from a man aged 30-40 years in good health and CMV-seronegative. Material for sequencing was PBMCs. CDR3 bases: TGTGCCAGCTCACCACCTTCGGGAAACACTGAAGCTTTCTTT. It is translated as CASSPPSGNTEAFF.